This TCR beta chain stems from a study of blood T cell repertoires in COVID-19. About the study: COVID-19 samples collected from the United States, Italy and Spain covered acute and convalescent phases. T cells, B-cell-depleted T cells, or PBMCs provided the cDNA or gDNA that served as material.

Methods used by the authors: The assay estimated nucleated cells by amplifying reference gene primers. Libraries were prepared by immunoSEQ multiplex PCR; TCRdb keeps only in-frame clonotypes and omits some of them. Clone size and V and J calls were adopted from that table, with D and trimming inferred from the DNA. The table has 110,000 or so clones, approximately 87% seen once. What was sequenced was peripheral blood. The origin of this receptor is a man between 65 and 80 years old who had recovered from COVID-19.

The CDR3 loop reads CASSDPGHSYGYTF. The CDR3 DNA sequence: TGTGCCAGCAGTGATCCGGGACATAGCTATGGCTACACCTTC. This chain joins TRBV2 and TRBJ1-2; a possible D gene is TRBD1 (6 bases). This CDR3 contains 14 residues. CDR1 and CDR2 from the germline V gene are SNHLY and FYNNEI. Trimming removed 3 bases from V and 4 bases from J, with 12 bases in between.